What follows are 11 T cell receptor beta chains derived from one specimen sequenced in a study of T cell responses to AZD1222 COVID-19 vaccine. TCRdb keeps only in-frame clones here, not all; method: immunoSEQ multiplex PCR. The sample lists roughly 260,000 clones, over 90% occurring once. Sequencing used peripheral blood, obtained on day 0 of AZD1222 vaccination. These receptors all stem from an adult in good health.

The rearrangement joins TRBV30 to TRBJ2-7; 8 positions match TRBD2. Germline V gene sequence: CDR1 GTSNPN, CDR2 SVGIG (reference sequence). V was pared by 4 bases and J by 3 bases, with 8 bases of the junction left unmatched. The CDR3 runs 14 residues. In DNA, the CDR3 is TGTGCCTGGATCCCGGGGGGGGAGAACTACGAGCAGTACTTC. It is translated as CAWIPGGENYEQYF. The full variable domain, in which reference TRBV30 and TRBJ2-7 provide the parts outside the CDR3, is SQTIHQWPATLVQPVGSPLSLECTVEGTSNPNLYWYRQAAGRGLQLLFYSVGIGQISSEVPQNLSASRPQDRQFILSSKKLLLSDSGFYLCAWIPGGENYEQYFGPGTRLTVT.

The J gene is TRBJ2-7, the V gene TRBV14; no definite D call. In germline, CDR1 is SGHDN, CDR2 FVKESK. V was clipped by 4 bases and J by 4 bases, with 8 bases between them. The CDR3 length is 12 residues. CDR3 in amino acids: CASSLTRYEQYF. As DNA, the CDR3 is TGTGCCAGCAGCCTAACCAGATACGAGCAGTACTTC.

V gene TRBV9 combines with J gene TRBJ1-1; D is uncertain. V dropped 3 bases and J dropped 5 bases, with 11 bases sitting between them. Per the germline V gene, CDR1 is SGDLS and CDR2 is YYNGEE. This CDR3 has 13 residues. The CDR3 coding sequence is TGTGCCAGCAGCGAATTCGAGGAGACTGAAGCTTTCTTT. Its translation is CASSEFEETEAFF.

The chain is built from TRBV21-1 and TRBJ2-7; the DNA was not used to check the table's D call, TRBD1. TRBV21-1 is recorded as a pseudogene. The CDR3 consists of 14 residues. The CDR3 region is CASNKGRGAGEQYF. CDR3 nucleotides: TGTGCCAGCAATAAGGGCAGGGGGGCTGGCGAGCAGTACTTC.

The chain couples TRBV5-1 to TRBJ2-3; unclear D gene. The V and J ends lost 4 bases and 3 bases respectively, with 15 bases between them. Germline V gene data show CDR1 as SGHRS and CDR2 as YFSETQ. The CDR3 runs to 15 residues. CDR3 region: CASSTGPSETDTQYF. For the CDR3, the DNA is TGCGCCAGCAGCACCGGTCCATCGGAGACAGATACGCAGTATTTT.

The chain is built from TRBV2 and TRBJ2-7; D gene uncertain. Trimming took 4 bases from V and 5 from J, leaving 15 bases between them. Per germline, CDR1 SNHLY and CDR2 FYNNEI. The CDR3 contains 14 residues. The CDR3 protein is CASSGPPLLNEQYF. CDR3 sequence (DNA): TGTGCCAGCAGTGGTCCCCCACTCTTAAACGAGCAGTACTTC.

This clone was picked up one time. The rearrangement joins TRBV28 to TRBJ1-1, with D uncertain. This CDR3 has 15 residues. The germline CDR1 and CDR2 sequences are MDHEN and SYDVKM. Deletions cut 2 bases from V and 1 base from J, with 11 bases between. CDR3 loop: CASSLAVDSNTEAFF. The CDR3 nucleotides read TGTGCCAGCAGTTTAGCCGTAGACTCGAACACTGAAGCTTTCTTT.

The chain employs TRBV7-2 and TRBJ2-1, with unresolved D. V was clipped by 1 base and J by 6 bases, with 7 bases between them. Per the germline V gene, CDR1 is SGHTA and CDR2 is FQGNSA. The CDR3 is made up of 13 amino acids. This CDR3 reads CASSLVGFNEQFF. In nucleotides, the CDR3 is TGTGCCAGCAGCTTAGTAGGGTTCAATGAGCAGTTCTTC.

The V and J genes are TRBV28 and TRBJ1-2; TRBD1 matches 12 bases. Unmatched junction bases numbered 6, after V lost 2 bases and J lost 8 bases. This CDR3 contains 15 residues. Germline V gives CDR1 MDHEN, CDR2 SYDVKM. CDR3 residues: CASSLGTGGQDGYTF. CDR3 coding DNA: TGTGCCAGCAGTTTAGGGACAGGGGGCCAGGACGGCTACACCTTC.

DNA of the CDR3: TGCGCCAGCAGCTTGGACGGAGGGGGCTCTGGCTATGGCTACACCTTC. Translating gives CASSLDGGGSGYGYTF. The chain joins TRBV5-1 to TRBJ1-2; 7 bases match TRBD1. Germline lookup yields CDR1 SGHRS and CDR2 YFSETQ. J gave up 4 bases and V 0 bases, and 9 bases lay outside the gene matches. There are 16 residues in the CDR3. Based on the CDR3 plus reference TRBV5-1 and TRBJ1-2, the full variable domain is KAGVTQTPRYLIKTRGQQVTLSCSPISGHRSVSWYQQTPGQGLQFLFEYFSETQRNKGNFPGRFSGRQFSNSRSEMNVSTLELGDSALYLCASSLDGGGSGYGYTFGSGTRLTVV.

V and J are TRBV5-5 and TRBJ1-5, with D possibly matching TRBD1 (5 bases). Germline assignment: CDR1 SGHKS and CDR2 YYEKEE (reference sequence). V was cut by 4 bases and J by 4 bases, with 15 bases left in between. The CDR3 is made up of 15 amino acids. The CDR3 loop is CASSAWGELNQPQHF. Written as DNA, the CDR3 is TGTGCCAGCAGCGCCTGGGGGGAACTAAATCAGCCCCAGCATTTT.